The 21 T cell receptor beta chains below all came from one sample that was sequenced in a study of memory CD4+ T cells and cytomegalovirus serostatus. The sort gate was single viable CD3+CD4+CD8-CD45RO+ cells for memory CD4+ T cells. TCRdb keeps only in-frame clones here, not all; method: immunoSEQ multiplex PCR. The sample comprises some 39,000 clones, about 85% of which are singletons, and about 0.79% rests with the top ten. Sequencing used memory CD4+ T cells from blood. The receptors were gathered from an adult in good health and CMV-seronegative.

V usage is TRBV15 and J usage is TRBJ1-1; D is unresolved. The V end was cut by 0 bases, the J end by 1 base, with 3 bases between. There are 13 residues in the CDR3. Germline V gene sequence: CDR1 LNHNV, CDR2 YYDKDF (reference sequence). The CDR3 DNA sequence: TGTGCCACCAGCAGAGATCGGAACACTGAAGCTTTCTTT. Protein: CATSRDRNTEAFF. Based on the CDR3 plus reference TRBV15 and TRBJ1-1, the full variable domain is DAMVIQNPRYQVTQFGKPVTLSCSQTLNHNVMYWYQQKSSQAPKLLFHYYDKDFNNEADTPDNFQSRRPNTSFCFLDIRSPGLGDTAMYLCATSRDRNTEAFFGQGTRLTVV.

J is TRBJ1-5 and V is TRBV7-6; D might be TRBD1 (5 bases). CDR3 length: 14 residues. V shed 5 bases and J shed 7 bases, with 15 bases lying between them. Germline CDR1 reads SGHVS; CDR2 reads FNYEAQ. In nucleotides, the CDR3 is TGTGCCAGCAGCCCCTTCGGCAGGGACCAGCCCCAGCATTTT. It specifies CASSPFGRDQPQHF. Full variable domain (outside the CDR3, taken from reference TRBV7-6 and TRBJ1-5): GAGVSQSPRYKVTKRGQDVALRCDPISGHVSLYWYRQALGQGPEFLTYFNYEAQQDKSGLPNDRFSAERPEGSISTLTIQRTEQRDSAMYRCASSPFGRDQPQHFGDGTRLSIL.

The V and J genes are TRBV4-1 and TRBJ2-7, with D perhaps TRBD1 (5 bases). Germline CDR1 is MGHRA and CDR2 is YSYEKL. Trimming took 4 bases from V and 5 from J, leaving 21 bases between them. This CDR3 has 16 amino acids. CDR3 DNA sequence: TGCGCCAGCAGCCCCATGGGGCGCAGGGTAGGGGACGAGCAGTACTTC. Translated, it gives CASSPMGRRVGDEQYF.

This clone occurred once. The V call is TRBV6-6, the J call TRBJ1-5; D perhaps matches TRBD1 (6 bases). This CDR3 has 15 residues. Per the germline V gene, CDR1 is MNHNY and CDR2 is SVGAGI (reference sequence). Trimming pared 4 bases from V and 0 bases from J, leaving 10 bases between. The CDR3 protein is CASSFTGNSNQPQHF. In DNA, the CDR3 is TGTGCCAGCAGTTTTACAGGGAATAGCAATCAGCCCCAGCATTTT.

The V gene is TRBV7-2, the J gene TRBJ2-3; D unclear. Trimming took off 3 bases at V and 0 bases at J, with 10 bases between the two ends. The CDR3 covers 15 residues. Germline-derived CDR1 and CDR2 are SGHTA and FQGNSA. CDR3 DNA sequence: TGTGCCAGCAGCTTCCCCCTTAGCAGCACAGATACGCAGTATTTT. Translating it yields CASSFPLSSTDTQYF.

V usage is TRBV18 and J usage is TRBJ1-5; unclear D gene. CDR3 size: 15 residues. V gave up 2 bases and J gave up 6 bases, with 14 bases separating them. Germline assignment: CDR1 KGHSH and CDR2 LQKENI. In DNA form, the CDR3 reads TGTGCCAGCTCACCATCTGGCTTGTGGGGTCAGCCCCAGCATTTT. Translated, it gives CASSPSGLWGQPQHF.

The rearrangement uses TRBV7-4 and TRBJ1-4, with D possibly being TRBD1 (5 bases). CDR3 length equals 16 residues. V was shortened by 6 bases and J by 3 bases, with 17 bases between the two germline ends. Germline assignment: CDR1 SGHVT and CDR2 SQSDAQ. For the CDR3, the DNA is TGTGCCAGCAGGTACAGAGCGGGGCGAGCTAATGAAAAACTGTTTTTT. Its protein is CASRYRAGRANEKLFF.

The rearrangement uses TRBV5-1 and TRBJ2-5; D may be TRBD1 or TRBD2 (5 bases each). Trimming took off 5 bases at V and 3 bases at J, with 14 bases between the two ends. This CDR3 has 14 residues. CDR1 and CDR2 from the germline V gene are SGHRS and YFSETQ. The CDR3 spells CASRKFLGEETQYF. In DNA form, the CDR3 reads TGCGCCAGCAGGAAGTTTCTGGGGGAAGAGACCCAGTACTTC.

The V call is TRBV7-7, the J call TRBJ2-1; 8 bases fit TRBD2. V lost 5 bases to trimming and J lost 4 bases; unmatched junction nucleotides: 10. This CDR3 comprises 16 residues. The germline gives CDR1 SSHAT, CDR2 FNYEAQ (reference sequence). CDR3 protein: CASSLEAGGGYNEQFF. The CDR3, as DNA: TGTGCCAGCAGCCTTGAGGCGGGGGGTGGTTACAATGAGCAGTTCTTC.

The V call is TRBV10-3, the J call TRBJ1-1; D unclear. The CDR3 is 14 amino acids. V lost 4 bases and J 4 bases, leaving 13 bases between the germline ends. Germline V gives CDR1 ENHRY, CDR2 SYGVKD. CDR3 coding DNA: TGTGCCATCAGTGCCCAAGCAGGTACCACTGAAGCTTTCTTT. Its translation: CAISAQAGTTEAFF.

The V gene is TRBV7-2, the J gene TRBJ2-7; TRBD2 might be the D (5 bases). Per the germline V gene, CDR1 is SGHTA and CDR2 is FQGNSA. The V end was cut by 5 bases, the J end by 4 bases, with 12 bases between. CDR3 length: 13 residues. The CDR3 spells CASSPRVQYEQYF. The CDR3, as DNA: TGTGCCAGCAGCCCGCGGGTCCAGTACGAGCAGTACTTC.

CDR3 sequence: CATRGLAAPRETQYF. Written as DNA, the CDR3 is TGTGCCACCAGGGGACTAGCGGCCCCGAGAGAGACCCAGTACTTC. The chain has TRBV15 and TRBJ2-5; 11 bases match TRBD2. Germline CDR1 LNHNV, CDR2 YYDKDF (reference sequence). The CDR3 extends over 15 amino acids. V shed 6 bases and J 4 bases; nucleotides not matched to a gene: 7.

V is TRBV7-6 and J is TRBJ2-3; 7 bases line up with TRBD2. V lost 5 bases and J lost 1; bases outside the gene matches: 6. Per germline, CDR1 SGHVS and CDR2 FNYEAQ. The CDR3 length is 15 residues. The CDR3 spells CASSERGVGTDTQYF. The CDR3 bases are TGTGCCAGCAGCGAACGGGGGGTTGGCACAGATACGCAGTATTTT.

The gene calls are TRBV2 and TRBJ2-7; either TRBD1 or TRBD2 may fit D (5 bases each). The CDR3 has 14 amino acids. Between the trimmed V and J ends, which lost 5 bases and 8 bases, there was a span of 19 bases. Germline values: CDR1 SNHLY, CDR2 FYNNEI. The CDR3 coding sequence is TGTGCCAGCAGTCAAAACGGGGCCGAAATACAGCAGTACTTC. Amino acid sequence: CASSQNGAEIQQYF.

This clone was detected once. The rearrangement uses TRBV27 and TRBJ1-5; TRBD1 matches 9 bases. Germline-derived CDR1 and CDR2 are MNHEY and SMNVEV (reference sequence). This CDR3 has 16 residues. V trimming: 2 bases; J trimming: 0 bases; junction bases outside the gene matches: 2. The DNA of the CDR3 is TGTGCCAGCAGTTTAACGACAGGGGGTAGCAATCAGCCCCAGCATTTT. Encoded protein: CASSLTTGGSNQPQHF.

This clone was seen more than once but under ten times. This chain joins TRBV2 and TRBJ1-2; D is unresolved. This CDR3 region has 13 residues. The V gene lost 6 bases and the J gene lost 6 bases, with 14 bases spanning the gap. Germline values: CDR1 SNHLY, CDR2 FYNNEI. CDR3 in DNA: TGTGCCAGCAGAAGGGAGGGATTGGATGGCTACACCTTC. This translates into CASRREGLDGYTF.

The chain recombines TRBV7-2 with TRBJ1-1; D remains ambiguous. Trimming took off 1 base at V and 1 base at J, with 7 bases between the two ends. The CDR3 runs to 14 residues. CDR1 and CDR2 from the germline V gene are SGHTA and FQGNSA. The DNA for the CDR3 is TGTGCCAGCAGCTTAGGAGGACGGAACACTGAAGCTTTCTTT. It yields the protein CASSLGGRNTEAFF.

The chain is built from TRBV5-5 and TRBJ2-7; 7 nucleotides line up with TRBD2. After removal of 0 bases from V and 6 bases from J, the junction contained 3 bases not matched to a gene. This CDR3 spans 13 amino acids. CDR1 is SGHKS and CDR2 is YYEKEE in the germline V gene (reference sequence). CDR3 DNA sequence: TGTGCCAGCAGCTTGGTGGGGGGGACCGAGCAGTACTTC. Its protein is CASSLVGGTEQYF.

V is TRBV10-1 and J is TRBJ1-6, with 7 positions matching TRBD1. CDR3 length equals 17 residues. Per germline, CDR1 WNHNN and CDR2 SYGVQD (reference sequence). Germline trimming cut 0 bases from V and 3 bases from J; bases unmatched to any gene: 5. Here the CDR3 reads CASSESEGANYNSPLHF. Written as DNA, the CDR3 is TGCGCCAGCAGTGAGTCGGAGGGGGCGAACTATAATTCACCCCTCCACTTT.

The J gene is TRBJ2-2, the V gene TRBV6-5; D uncertain. The ends were cut back, 5 bases at V and 5 bases at J, with 15 bases in the middle. CDR3 length: 15 amino acids. Germline CDR1 MNHEY, CDR2 SVGAGI. CDR3 in amino acids: CASSAQHRVTGELFF. CDR3 in DNA: TGTGCCAGCAGTGCCCAGCACCGGGTTACCGGGGAGCTGTTTTTT.

V and J are TRBV28 and TRBJ2-3, with 11 bases aligning to TRBD2. The CDR3 is made up of 15 amino acids. Germline V gene data show CDR1 as MDHEN and CDR2 as SYDVKM. Germline trimming cut 8 bases from V and 1 base from J; bases unmatched to any gene: 5. The CDR3 nucleotides read TGTGCCAGCGGCGAACTAGCGGGGGGCACAGATACGCAGTATTTT. Amino acids: CASGELAGGTDTQYF.